This TCR beta chain was observed in a study of cytomegalovirus exposure and HLA in healthy donors. This clone showed up just a few times. What it binds is unknown. The PCR had 60 Vbeta and 13 Jbeta primers. Produced via immunoSEQ multiplex PCR; TCRdb's table is partial and in-frame only. The sample contains 100,000 to 150,000 clones, just under 75% of which appear only once. CDR1 is SGHDT, CDR2 YYEEEE, per germline. CDR3 length: 14 amino acids. The V end was cut by 5 bases, the J end by 3 bases, with 11 bases between. Study findings and constraints: The authors later found HLA-associated TCR beta chains more clonally expanded than equally common others.

The sequence came from a man between 35 and 55 years old in good health and CMV-seropositive. The J gene is TRBJ1-4, the V gene TRBV5-6; D unresolved. Sequencing used PBMCs. The CDR3 region has the DNA TGTGCCAGCAGTCTGAGGGTGGCTAATGAAAAACTGTTTTTT. Encoded protein: CASSLRVANEKLFF.